These 22 T cell receptor beta chains share one sample of origin, sequenced in a study of CD8+CD57+ T cells in acquired aplastic anemia. TCR beta VDJ and CDR3 were profiled, and genomic DNA was the template. Each CDR3 protein is one row after TCRdb ran MiXCR on the reads. The sample includes about 180,000 distinct CDR3 sequences, around 48% of them seen just once. Patients sequenced had flow cytometry evidence of CD8+CD57+ cell expansion. Sequencing was carried out using sorted CD4+, CD8+, or CD8+CD57+ T cells (not recorded which) from PBMCs. The receptors derive from a human donor with aplastic anemia.

This rearrangement joins TRBV29-1 to TRBJ2-7; the D gene is possibly TRBD1 (6 bases). The V gene's germline CDR1 is SQVTM and CDR2 ANQGSEA. Trimming cost V 6 bases and J 3 bases, with 18 bases left between them. This CDR3 has 14 residues. The CDR3 coding sequence is TGCAGCGTCTCCGGTCGGACAGCTGGCTACGAGCAGTACTTC. Protein sequence: CSVSGRTAGYEQYF.

With respect to this clonotype: This may be a read error, as it is one base from a much larger clone. The V gene is TRBV19, the J gene TRBJ1-1, with a possible D match to TRBD1 (6 bases). The CDR3 contains 14 residues. Germline CDR1 is LNHDA and CDR2 is SQIVND (reference sequence). In DNA, the CDR3 is TGTGCCAGCAGCTTGGTCTCACAGGGAACTGAAGCTCTCTTT. Translating it yields CASSLVSQGTEALF.

This clonotype was seen many times. The chain uses TRBV9 and TRBJ2-5; the match to TRBD2 covers 8 bases. Trimming took 2 bases from V and 5 from J; bases not matched to a gene: 5. This CDR3 region has 14 residues. Germline-derived CDR1 and CDR2 are SGDLS and YYNGEE. CDR3 DNA sequence: TGTGCCAGCAGCGTCGGGGGGGCGACGGAGACCCAGTACTTC. Its protein product is CASSVGGATETQYF.

This chain connects TRBV10-3 to TRBJ1-1, with 7 bases identical to TRBD1. Trimming took 4 bases from V and 0 from J; bases not matched to a gene: 8. Germline CDR1 reads ENHRY; CDR2 reads SYGVKD. This CDR3 contains 16 residues. Here the CDR3 DNA reads TGTGCCATCAGTGTTTCGACAGGGCAACTGAACACTGAAGCTTTCTTT. It yields the protein CAISVSTGQLNTEAFF.

This clonotype was seen many times. The gene calls are TRBV6-1 and TRBJ2-5, with TRBD1 matching over 7 bases. The CDR3 consists of 15 residues. V trimming: 6 bases; J trimming: 0 bases; junction bases outside the gene matches: 7. Germline V gene sequence: CDR1 MNHNS, CDR2 SASEGT. The DNA for the CDR3 is TGTGCCAGCAGCACAGGGGTCGGGTACCAAGAGACCCAGTACTTC. Protein sequence: CASSTGVGYQETQYF.

This clonotype was counted many times. J is TRBJ1-2 and V is TRBV4-1; D gene unclear. This CDR3 has 14 residues. The ends were cut back, 1 base at V and 1 base at J, with 7 bases in the middle. CDR1 and CDR2 from the germline V gene are MGHRA and YSYEKL. The CDR3 DNA is TGCGCCAGCAGCCAAGGGAGGTTTAACTATGGCTACACCTTC. Amino acid sequence: CASSQGRFNYGYTF.

There are many counts of this clonotype. The gene calls are TRBV15 and TRBJ1-2; D is ambiguous. CDR3 size: 15 residues. Germline CDR1 LNHNV, CDR2 YYDKDF (reference sequence). Trimming took off 0 bases at V and 5 bases at J, with 13 bases between the two ends. The CDR3 sequence is CATSREVSTTYGYTF. Written as DNA, the CDR3 is TGTGCCACCAGCAGAGAGGTCAGCACAACGTATGGCTACACCTTC.

The genes are TRBV7-3 and TRBJ2-7; D is ambiguous. Germline lookup yields CDR1 SGHTA and CDR2 FQGTGA. This CDR3 spans 13 amino acids. V shed 3 bases and J shed 3 bases, with 9 bases lying between them. CDR3 nucleotide sequence: TGTGCCAGCAGCTTTAACGGAAACTACGAGCAGTACTTC. Its translation is CASSFNGNYEQYF.

This clonotype was counted between two and nine times. Being one base from a much bigger clone, this may be a read error. The V and J genes are TRBV6-1 and TRBJ2-7, with D tentatively TRBD2 (5 bases). The CDR3 has 14 residues. Germline V lookup: CDR1 MNHNS, CDR2 SASEGT. CDR3 coding DNA: TGTGCCAGAAGTGAAGTGTTACCGGGGTACGAGCAGTACTTC. This codes for CARSEVLPGYEQYF.

The V and J genes are TRBV2 and TRBJ2-7; TRBD1 aligns across 8 bases. The CDR3 runs to 12 residues. CDR1 SNHLY and CDR2 FYNNEI come from the germline V gene. The CDR3 DNA is TGTGCGGAGGGGCAGGGGGCCGACGAGCAGTACTTC. Its translation is CAEGQGADEQYF.

In its sample, this clonotype was seen many times. The chain is built from TRBV19 and TRBJ2-1, with 9 bases fitting TRBD2. Germline loops: CDR1 LNHDA, CDR2 SQIVND (reference sequence). This CDR3 is built from 17 residues. The V and J ends lost 5 bases and 8 bases, in that order; junction bases with no gene match: 16. DNA of the CDR3: TGTGCCAGTAGTCTATCCCATAGGAAGCGGGGGGACGATGAGCAGTTCTTC. Its protein product is CASSLSHRKRGDDEQFF. Full variable domain (rest looked up from reference TRBV19 and TRBJ2-1): DGGITQSPKYLFRKEGQNVTLSCEQNLNHDAMYWYRQDPGQGLRLIYYSQIVNDFQKGDIAEGYSVSREKKESFPLTVTSAQKNPTAFYLCASSLSHRKRGDDEQFFGPGTRLTVL.

This clonotype has just a few counts. The chain carries TRBV27 and TRBJ2-7, with D hard to call. CDR3 length: 14 residues. V was trimmed by 2 bases and J by 5 bases, leaving 13 bases between them. In germline, CDR1 is MNHEY, CDR2 SMNVEV (reference sequence). The CDR3 here is CASSLGALSHEQYF. For the CDR3, the DNA is TGTGCCAGCAGTTTAGGAGCCCTATCCCACGAGCAGTACTTC.

In its sample, this clonotype was seen a few times. The rearrangement uses TRBV5-6 and TRBJ1-2; D is perhaps TRBD1 (6 bases). Germline lookup yields CDR1 SGHDT and CDR2 YYEEEE. Trimming left V 1 base short and J 6 bases short, with 22 bases between. This CDR3 contains 17 residues. Here the CDR3 reads CASSLFGGAPFDHGYTF. Here the CDR3 DNA reads TGTGCCAGCAGCTTGTTCGGGGGCGCCCCCTTTGATCATGGCTACACCTTC. Full variable domain (outside the CDR3, taken from reference TRBV5-6 and TRBJ1-2): DAGVTQSPTHLIKTRGQQVTLRCSPKSGHDTVSWYQQALGQGPQFIFQYYEEEERQRGNFPDRFSGHQFPNYSSELNVNALLLGDSALYLCASSLFGGAPFDHGYTFGSGTRLTVV.

As concerns this clonotype: A much larger clone differs by one base, so this may be a read error. The chain has TRBV7-8 and TRBJ1-1; the D is unclear. This CDR3 region has 15 residues. Deletions cut 2 bases from V and 2 bases from J, with 12 bases between. From germline, CDR1 is SGHVS and CDR2 FQNEAQ. CDR3 amino acids: CASSLLARRNTEAFF. Written as DNA, the CDR3 is TGTGCCAGCAGCTTATTGGCCAGGAGAAACACTGAAGCTTTCTTT.

The chain carries TRBV7-2 and TRBJ2-5; perhaps D is TRBD1 or TRBD2 (5 bases each). The CDR3 loop spans 14 amino acids. Germline CDR1 is SGHTA and CDR2 is FQGNSA. Deletions cut 5 bases from V and 5 bases from J, with 15 bases between. The DNA of the CDR3 is TGTGCCAGCAGCGAAGTTGGGACGGCGGAGACCCAGTACTTC. Translating gives CASSEVGTAETQYF. Full variable domain (missing parts from reference TRBV7-2 and TRBJ2-5): GAGVSQSPSNKVTEKGKDVELRCDPISGHTALYWYRQSLGQGLEFLIYFQGNSAPDKSGLPSDRFSAERTGGSVSTLTIQRTQQEDSAVYLCASSEVGTAETQYFGPGTRLLVL.

On this clonotype: A much larger clonotype is one base distant, so this may be a read error. The gene calls are TRBV25-1 and TRBJ2-1; the D is unclear. The CDR3 sequence is 12 residues long. Germline CDR1 MGHDK, CDR2 SYGVNS. CDR3 protein: CACSELGNEQFF. In DNA form, the CDR3 reads TGTGCCTGCAGTGAATTGGGCAATGAGCAGTTCTTC. Supplemented by reference TRBV25-1 and TRBJ2-1, the full variable domain reads EADIYQTPRYLVIGTGKKITLECSQTMGHDKMYWYQQDPGMELHLIHYSYGVNSTEKGDLSSESTVSRIRTEHFPLTLESARPSHTSQYLCACSELGNEQFFGPGTRLTVL.

There are a few counts of this clonotype. The chain links TRBV5-1 to TRBJ2-1; no firm D call. CDR1 and CDR2 (germline): SGHRS, YFSETQ. The CDR3 is 12 residues long. V lost 3 bases and J lost 9, with 10 bases in between. The chain's CDR3 is CASSSNFSEQFF. As DNA, the CDR3 is TGCGCCAGCAGCTCGAATTTCAGTGAGCAGTTCTTC.

There are many counts of this clonotype. The genes are TRBV20-1 and TRBJ1-6; 7 positions agree with TRBD1. V dropped 6 bases and J dropped 7; count of bases not matched to a gene: 6. CDR1 and CDR2 (germline): DFQATT, SNEGSKA (reference sequence). The CDR3 length is 13 residues. The CDR3 region has the DNA TGCAGTGCCGCCGGGACAGTGAATTCACCCCTCCACTTT. Residues: CSAAGTVNSPLHF.

This clonotype was counted between two and nine times. V and J are TRBV27 and TRBJ2-7, with D perhaps TRBD1 (7 bases). The CDR3 is 16 residues long. CDR1 and CDR2 from the germline V gene are MNHEY and SMNVEV (reference sequence). Trimming took off 2 bases at V and 0 bases at J, with 14 bases between the two ends. CDR3: CASSLLATGSSYEQYF. The CDR3 DNA reads TGTGCCAGCAGTTTACTAGCGACAGGGAGCTCCTACGAGCAGTACTTC.

The chain recombines TRBV5-4 with TRBJ2-7; tentatively, D is TRBD1 or TRBD2 (5 bases each). This CDR3 has 13 amino acids. Trimming stripped 5 bases from V and 4 bases from J, with 13 bases between. Germline CDR1 and CDR2: SGHNT and YYREEE (reference sequence). The CDR3 spells CASSWDPAYEQYF. The CDR3, as DNA: TGTGCCAGCAGTTGGGACCCCGCTTACGAGCAGTACTTC.

This chain joins TRBV19 and TRBJ1-2; the D is unclear. This CDR3 spans 15 amino acids. Deletions cut 7 bases from V and 8 bases from J, with 23 bases between. Germline loops: CDR1 LNHDA, CDR2 SQIVND (reference sequence). DNA for the CDR3: TGTGCCAGTAAAATAAGTGAAGGTCGTGCAGGAGGCTACACCTTC. Translated, it gives CASKISEGRAGGYTF. The full variable domain, rest sourced from reference TRBV19 and TRBJ1-2, is DGGITQSPKYLFRKEGQNVTLSCEQNLNHDAMYWYRQDPGQGLRLIYYSQIVNDFQKGDIAEGYSVSREKKESFPLTVTSAQKNPTAFYLCASKISEGRAGGYTFGSGTRLTVV.

V is TRBV7-7 and J is TRBJ2-1; TRBD2 is a possible D gene (6 bases). V was pared by 1 base and J by 7 bases, with 8 bases between. This CDR3 has 13 amino acids. Germline V gene data show CDR1 as SSHAT and CDR2 as FNYEAQ (reference sequence). This chain's CDR3 is CASSLGLGNEQFF. Here the CDR3 DNA reads TGTGCCAGCAGCTTAGGACTAGGTAATGAGCAGTTCTTC.